This T cell receptor (beta chain) was recorded in a study of shared clonotypes between healthy human individuals. Across the whole study: Those who served as donors were two women and a few men between the ages of 18 and 49.

As regards this clone: Its target is unknown.

Study outcomes and limitations: Naive CD4 clonotypes overlapped across a few donors at approximately 5.5%.

Method: immunoSEQ multiplex PCR; TCRdb's copy keeps in-frame clones and lacks some. This table holds 90,000 to 130,000 clones, around 68% found once. This clonotype was obtained from a woman in her thirties in good health. The sample consisted of memory CD8+ T cells sorted from blood. Subset defined: CD45RO+ cells pooled with CCR7-negative TemRA cells.

The chain's CDR3 is CASSQEEGASYEQYF. CDR3 DNA: TGTGCCAGCAGCCAAGAGGAGGGGGCGAGTTACGAGCAGTACTTC. V and J are TRBV4-2 and TRBJ2-7; D possibly corresponds to TRBD1 (7 bases). V was shortened by 0 bases and J by 4 bases, with 13 bases between the two germline ends. The CDR3 extends over 15 amino acids. Germline V lookup: CDR1 LGHNA, CDR2 YNFKEQ.